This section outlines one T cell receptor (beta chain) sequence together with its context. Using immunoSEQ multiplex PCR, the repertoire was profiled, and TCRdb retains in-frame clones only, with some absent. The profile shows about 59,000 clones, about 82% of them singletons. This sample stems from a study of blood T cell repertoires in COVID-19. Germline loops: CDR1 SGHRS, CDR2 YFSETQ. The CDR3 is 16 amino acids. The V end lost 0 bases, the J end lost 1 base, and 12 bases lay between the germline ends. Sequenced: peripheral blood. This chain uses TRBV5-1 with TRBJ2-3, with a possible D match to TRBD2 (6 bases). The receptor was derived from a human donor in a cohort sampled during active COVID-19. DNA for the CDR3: TGCGCCAGCAGCTTGGCCGGGCGGGGAGGCACAGATACGCAGTATTTT. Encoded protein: CASSLAGRGGTDTQYF.